This TCR beta chain came from a study of shared clonotypes between healthy human individuals. Study-wide points: Shared clonotypes across all four donors exceeded non-shared ones in generation probability.

On this clone: Its cognate antigen is unknown.

This CDR3 spans 13 amino acids. Germline-derived CDR1 and CDR2 are MNHEY and SMNVEV (reference sequence). The V and J ends lost 6 bases and 4 bases, in that order; junction bases with no gene match: 6. The data were produced by immunoSEQ multiplex PCR, yet TCRdb's version contains in-frame clones alone and is incomplete. The sample includes around 2,000,000 clones, 90% to 95% seen only once; the top ten take 1.5% to 2%. CD45RO-negative, CCR7-positively selected cells formed the naive CD8 fraction, excluding terminally differentiated effector memory CD45RA+ cells. The receptor was derived from a man younger than 35 in good health. Some clones in this sample may be carry-over from other donors' samples. Sequenced material: naive CD8+ T cells from PBMCs. The chain uses TRBV27 and TRBJ2-7; 7 bases agree with TRBD1. As DNA, the CDR3 is TGTGCCAGCAGCGGGACAGCCAGGTACGAGCAGTACTTC. Translation: CASSGTARYEQYF.